This entry lists 27 T cell receptor beta chains sequenced from one sample in a study of shared clonotypes between healthy human individuals. Profiled with immunoSEQ multiplex PCR; TCRdb holds only in-frame clones, not every one. In the table there are around 500,000 clones, 78% of which are singletons. The sample consisted of PBMCs. These receptors were obtained from a woman aged 40 to 50 in good health. Some clones in this sample may be carry-over from other donors' samples.

This chain connects TRBV10-3 to TRBJ2-1; the match to TRBD2 covers 9 bases. Germline-derived CDR1 and CDR2 are ENHRY and SYGVKD. The CDR3 is 14 residues long. The trim removed 8 bases at V and 0 bases at J, leaving 2 bases unmatched. Here the CDR3 reads CAIFSGSSYNEQFF. The CDR3 nucleotides read TGTGCCATCTTTAGCGGGAGCTCCTACAATGAGCAGTTCTTC.

The CDR3 is CASSQDPYREWDTIYF. DNA for the CDR3: TGCGCCAGCAGCCAAGACCCGTATAGGGAGTGGGACACCATATATTTT. The rearrangement links TRBV4-3 to TRBJ1-3; D is ambiguous. The CDR3 extends over 16 amino acids. Looked up from germline, CDR1 is LGHNA and CDR2 is YSLEER. V was pared by 0 bases and J by 8 bases, with 17 bases between.

The V gene is TRBV19, the J gene TRBJ2-2; TRBD1 agrees at 7 bases. The CDR3 has 17 amino acids. Unmatched junction bases numbered 15, after V lost 5 bases and J lost 6 bases. Germline CDR1 and CDR2: LNHDA and SQIVND (reference sequence). The CDR3 DNA reads TGTGCCAGTAGTCCGAGACCCGGGACAGCTTTGGCCGGGGAGCTGTTTTTT. The encoded protein is CASSPRPGTALAGELFF.

Regarding this clone: One end of the junction is discordant with germline, which a read error may explain. The chain combines TRBV4-2 with TRBJ2-2; a weak D match, TRBD2 (5 bases). Germline CDR1 reads LGHNA; CDR2 reads YNFKEQ. This CDR3 spans 14 amino acids. CDR3: CASSQVSSTGKLFF. Here the CDR3 DNA reads TGTGCCAGCAGCCAAGTTAGCTCTACCGGGAAGCTGTTTTTT.

V usage is TRBV11-2 and J usage is TRBJ2-7, with D unresolved. Germline V lookup: CDR1 SGHAT, CDR2 FQNNGV. V lost 1 base and J 2 bases, leaving 9 bases between the germline ends. The CDR3 is 14 amino acids. The CDR3 region is CASSLVIRPYEQYF. CDR3 DNA sequence: TGTGCCAGCAGCTTAGTAATCAGACCCTACGAGCAGTACTTC.

V usage is TRBV10-2 and J usage is TRBJ2-1; 11 bases are a match to TRBD2. Losses at the gene ends were 6 bases for V and 9 bases for J; bases not matched to a gene: 10. CDR3 size: 15 residues. Per the germline V gene, CDR1 is WSHSY and CDR2 is SAAADI. The CDR3 protein is CASRNKLAGGSEQFF. CDR3 in DNA: TGCGCCAGCAGGAACAAGCTAGCGGGAGGTTCTGAGCAGTTCTTC.

This chain connects TRBV5-5 to TRBJ1-1; D is ambiguous. V gave up 0 bases and J gave up 3 bases, with 9 bases separating them. In germline, CDR1 is SGHKS, CDR2 YYEKEE (reference sequence). The CDR3 is 14 amino acids. CDR3: CASSLVTADTEAFF. The CDR3 DNA is TGTGCCAGCAGCTTGGTCACGGCTGACACTGAAGCTTTCTTT.

The chain carries TRBV28 and TRBJ2-7; TRBD1 matches at 9 bases. Germline CDR1 and CDR2: MDHEN and SYDVKM. V gave up 7 bases and J gave up 0 bases; unmatched junction bases: 7. This CDR3 is 15 amino acids long. The CDR3: CASNRRQGGSYEQYF. CDR3 DNA sequence: TGTGCCAGCAACCGCCGACAGGGGGGCTCCTACGAGCAGTACTTC.

The chain combines TRBV6-5 with TRBJ2-2, with D unclear. V was shortened by 2 bases and J by 2 bases, with 9 bases between the two germline ends. CDR3 length equals 15 residues. CDR1 is MNHEY, CDR2 SVGAGI, per germline. In nucleotides, the CDR3 is TGTGCCAGCAGTTACGGAGCTCCTAACACCGGGGAGCTGTTTTTT. It is translated as CASSYGAPNTGELFF.

The chain combines TRBV19 with TRBJ2-1; TRBD1 agrees at 7 bases. The CDR3 is 13 amino acids. V lost 5 bases and J lost 9; bases outside the gene matches: 7. Germline CDR1 reads LNHDA; CDR2 reads SQIVND (reference sequence). CDR3 protein: CASSPRQGLEQFF. The CDR3 DNA is TGTGCCAGTAGTCCTCGACAGGGCCTTGAGCAGTTCTTC.

The chain carries TRBV11-1 and TRBJ2-1, with 10 bases that match TRBD1. This CDR3 spans 17 amino acids. CDR1 is SGHAT and CDR2 is FQDESV in the germline V gene (reference sequence). The V segment lost 8 bases and the J segment 3 bases; nucleotides outside the gene matches: 13. CDR3 bases: TGTGCCAGCGGCGAACCTCCCGGGACAGGGGTCTACAATGAGCAGTTCTTC. Protein: CASGEPPGTGVYNEQFF.

This chain links TRBV19 with TRBJ1-4; 8 bases agree with TRBD1. Germline V lookup: CDR1 LNHDA, CDR2 SQIVND (reference sequence). The CDR3 consists of 14 residues. Trimming cost V 6 bases and J 8 bases; bases outside gene matches: 8. The CDR3 loop is CASSSRDRREKLFF. The CDR3 DNA is TGTGCCAGTAGCAGCCGGGACAGGAGGGAAAAACTGTTTTTT.

J is TRBJ1-5 and V is TRBV6-1, with 8 bases lining up with TRBD1. In germline, CDR1 is MNHNS, CDR2 SASEGT. The CDR3 is 16 amino acids. The ends lost 4 bases at V and 7 bases at J; junction bases unmatched: 12. CDR3 bases: TGTGCCAGCAGTGGCCCCGGACAGGGCGGAGGACAGCCCCAGCATTTT. Amino acids: CASSGPGQGGGQPQHF.

The chain combines TRBV19 with TRBJ1-2; no clear D. Germline values: CDR1 LNHDA, CDR2 SQIVND (reference sequence). V dropped 4 bases and J dropped 6 bases, with 27 bases sitting between them. This CDR3 is 18 amino acids long. The CDR3 reads CASSNQLTLAAGGDGYTF. CDR3 nucleotides: TGTGCCAGTAGTAACCAACTGACTTTGGCCGCCGGCGGGGATGGCTACACCTTC.

The rearrangement links TRBV19 to TRBJ1-2; D is unresolved. V was clipped by 6 bases and J by 4 bases, with 18 bases between them. The CDR3 contains 15 residues. CDR1 is LNHDA, CDR2 SQIVND, per germline (reference sequence). The DNA of the CDR3 is TGTGCCAGTAGCTCCGGGCAGCCCCTTTCCTATGGCTACACCTTC. It specifies CASSSGQPLSYGYTF.

This clone was recorded a few times. The genes are TRBV21-1 and TRBJ2-7; no DNA check was done on the table's D call, TRBD2. TRBV21-1 is tagged as a pseudogene. CDR3 length equals 16 residues. Written as DNA, the CDR3 is TGTGCCAGCAGCAAATGGGCCCCGGGACTAGCACACGAGCAGTACTTC. Translating it yields CASSKWAPGLAHEQYF.

The chain uses TRBV29-1 and TRBJ1-2; 8 bases are shared with TRBD1. The CDR3 has 11 residues. Germline V CDR1 and CDR2: SQVTM, ANQGSEA. V trimming: 7 bases; J trimming: 12 bases; junction bases outside the gene matches: 10. The DNA for the CDR3 is TGCAGCGCCGTATTGGACAGGGTTAACACCTTC. Its translation is CSAVLDRVNTF. The variable domain in full, completed from reference TRBV29-1 and TRBJ1-2, reads SAVISQKPSRDICQRGTSLTIQCQVDSQVTMMFWYRQQPGQSLTLIATANQGSEATYESGFVIDKFPISRPNLTFSTLTVSNMSPEDSSIYLCSAVLDRVNTFGSGTRLTVV.

This clone was observed a few times. The chain combines TRBV10-3 with TRBJ1-2, with 9 bases fitting TRBD1. CDR3 size: 14 residues. Per germline, CDR1 ENHRY and CDR2 SYGVKD. With V trimmed by 4 bases and J by 7 bases, 7 bases remained unmatched. The CDR3 loop is CAISATGGPSGYTF. Written as DNA, the CDR3 is TGTGCCATCAGTGCAACAGGGGGCCCGAGTGGCTACACCTTC.

This clone appeared once. The chain links TRBV6-1 to TRBJ2-4; 12 bases map to TRBD2. The germline CDR1 and CDR2 sequences are MNHNS and SASEGT. The V and J ends lost 4 bases and 0 bases, in that order; junction bases with no gene match: 4. The CDR3 loop spans 17 amino acids. Here the CDR3 reads CASSGGLAGQAKNIQYF. CDR3 nucleotide sequence: TGTGCCAGCAGTGGAGGACTAGCGGGGCAAGCCAAAAACATTCAGTACTTC.

The chain combines TRBV7-2 with TRBJ1-5; D may be TRBD1 (5 bases). With 2 bases removed from V and 6 bases from J, the gap between germline ends came to 17 bases. The CDR3 sequence is 16 residues long. Germline V gene lookup returns CDR1 SGHTA and CDR2 FQGNSA. The DNA of the CDR3 is TGTGCCAGCAGCTTAACGGCGGGGGGAGGTGCTCAGCCCCAGCATTTT. Residues: CASSLTAGGGAQPQHF.

This clone was seen many times. This sequence joins TRBV29-1 and TRBJ1-2; 7 bases map to TRBD1. This CDR3 comprises 13 residues. CDR1 is SQVTM and CDR2 is ANQGSEA in the germline V gene. V was pared by 8 bases and J by 8 bases, with 14 bases of the junction left unmatched. CDR3 sequence (DNA): TGCAGCTCTCGACTGAGGGGGCGCGGGGGCTACACCTTC. Protein product: CSSRLRGRGGYTF.

V and J are TRBV11-3 and TRBJ2-1; no definite D call. The germline gives CDR1 SGHNT, CDR2 YENEEA. V was clipped by 5 bases and J by 1 base, with 9 bases between them. The CDR3 runs to 14 residues. CDR3 bases: TGTGCCAGCAGCGAAGGGTTTTCCTACAATGAGCAGTTCTTC. Translating it yields CASSEGFSYNEQFF.

J is TRBJ2-1 and V is TRBV5-4; perhaps D is TRBD1 or TRBD2 (5 bases each). V dropped 4 bases and J dropped 5 bases, with 16 bases sitting between them. Germline V CDR1 and CDR2: SGHNT, YYREEE (reference sequence). This CDR3 region has 15 residues. The CDR3: CASSPGLARDNEQFF. CDR3 bases: TGTGCCAGCAGCCCGGGGCTAGCTCGGGACAATGAGCAGTTCTTC.

This rearrangement joins TRBV11-1 to TRBJ2-5; 11 nucleotides line up with TRBD2. V lost 5 bases and J lost 7; bases outside the gene matches: 9. The CDR3 loop spans 15 amino acids. Germline CDR1 SGHAT, CDR2 FQDESV (reference sequence). In DNA form, the CDR3 reads TGTGCCAGCAGCCCCCGGGGACTAGCGGTGGGGACCCAGTACTTC. This sequence encodes CASSPRGLAVGTQYF.

The chain uses TRBV27 and TRBJ2-3; the match to TRBD2 covers 10 bases. The trim removed 4 bases at V and 1 base at J, leaving 5 bases unmatched. Germline V gives CDR1 MNHEY, CDR2 SMNVEV (reference sequence). CDR3 length: 16 residues. For the CDR3, the DNA is TGTGCCAGCAGTTCGCTAGCGGGAGTCGGCACAGATACGCAGTATTTT. This sequence encodes CASSSLAGVGTDTQYF.

This clone was recorded many times. J is TRBJ2-5 and V is TRBV5-6; TRBD2 matches 10 bases. Germline lookup yields CDR1 SGHDT and CDR2 YYEEEE. V shed 3 bases, J shed 5 bases, and the junction held 10 bases outside the gene matches. The CDR3 spans 16 residues. In nucleotides, the CDR3 is TGTGCCAGCAGCTCGACTGAAGCGGGAGGGAGGGAGACCCAGTACTTC. Translation: CASSSTEAGGRETQYF.

This clone was found once. A read error may explain this, as a much larger clone is one base away. The chain couples TRBV7-6 to TRBJ2-3; D unclear. CDR3 length equals 14 residues. CDR1 SGHVS and CDR2 FNYEAQ come from the germline V gene. DNA for the CDR3: TGTTCCAGCAGCCCAGGTACTAGCACAGATACGCAGTATTTT. Translation gives CSSSPGTSTDTQYF.